The next 23 T cell receptor beta chains were all read from a single sample in a study of CXCR3-negative and CXCR3-positive naive CD8 T cells. cDNA libraries for TRB were generated by 5' RACE incorporating UMI labels. TCRdb re-called the 5' RACE reads and catalogs CDR3 proteins one per entry, DNA excluded. The table lists tens of thousands of distinct CDR3 sequences. The specimen was memory CD8+ T cells from blood. The receptors stem from a human donor in good health. Some clones in this sample may be carry-over from other donors' samples.

The chain recombines TRBV28 with TRBJ1-6. The CDR3 is 15 residues long. Germline V lookup: CDR1 MDHEN, CDR2 SYDVKM. The CDR3 sequence: CASTRRGTVKSPLHF.

This chain links TRBV28 with TRBJ1-5; lacking DNA, the TRBD1 call made by TCRdb goes unchecked. Per germline, CDR1 MDHEN and CDR2 SYDVKM. The CDR3 is made up of 15 amino acids. CDR3 loop: CASSPTGSGNQPQHF.

This chain connects TRBV20-1 to TRBJ1-2. The CDR3 runs to 14 residues. The germline V gene encodes CDR1 DFQATT and CDR2 SNEGSKA (reference sequence). CDR3: CSARASDLEGGYTF.

This sequence joins TRBV29-1 and TRBJ2-3; the D call from TCRdb, TRBD1, cannot be confirmed without DNA. The CDR3 is 14 residues long. The germline V gene has CDR1 SQVTM and CDR2 ANQGSEA. CDR3 sequence: CSVERAQATDTQYF.

This clonotype is identified as medium-sized from frequency. The chain joins TRBV12-3 or TRBV12-4 to TRBJ2-3; TCRdb's D gene call, TRBD1, goes unchecked for lack of DNA. The length of the CDR3 is 15 residues. Here the CDR3 reads CASSDRGQKADTQYF.

The chain couples TRBV11-2 to TRBJ2-2. The CDR3 consists of 15 residues. The germline V gene has CDR1 SGHAT and CDR2 FQNNGV. CDR3: CASSLEGFGTGELFF.

The J gene is TRBJ2-1, the V gene TRBV7-6; TCRdb's D call, TRBD2, is unchecked because there is no DNA. The CDR3 is made up of 15 amino acids. The germline V gene encodes CDR1 SGHVS and CDR2 FNYEAQ. The CDR3 protein is CASSLRLAGYNEQFF.

The genes are TRBV7-9 and TRBJ1-2; TCRdb proposes TRBD1, but this gene call is untestable without DNA. Per germline, CDR1 SEHNR and CDR2 FQNEAQ (reference sequence). The CDR3 sequence is 13 residues long. This chain's CDR3 is CASKTGSNYGYTF.

This chain joins TRBV14 and TRBJ2-7; TCRdb selects TRBD1, and the lack of DNA leaves this call unchecked. CDR1 SGHDN and CDR2 FVKESK come from the germline V gene. This CDR3 spans 15 amino acids. This chain's CDR3 is CASSQATGVPYEQYF.

V gene TRBV13 combines with J gene TRBJ2-7; the D call from TCRdb, TRBD1, cannot be confirmed without DNA. In germline, CDR1 is PRHDT, CDR2 FYEKMQ (reference sequence). The CDR3 is made up of 14 amino acids. CDR3 loop: CASSLRTGSDEQYF.

The CDR3 sequence: CASGFSGSYEQYF. The chain combines TRBV25-1 with TRBJ2-7; TCRdb calls TRBD2, which cannot be checked without DNA. CDR1 is MGHDK and CDR2 is SYGVNS in the germline V gene. This CDR3 has 13 amino acids.

V and J are TRBV5-1 and TRBJ2-1; TCRdb outputs TRBD2, but without DNA this stays unchecked. CDR3 length: 17 amino acids. The germline V gene encodes CDR1 SGHRS and CDR2 YFSETQ. CDR3 amino acids: CASSPILGTNPPNEQFF.

This chain uses TRBV20-1 with TRBJ1-1. CDR3 length: 12 residues. Germline CDR1 is DFQATT and CDR2 is SNEGSKA (reference sequence). The CDR3 loop reads CSARDLSTEAFF.

The chain uses TRBV7-6 and TRBJ2-2; absent DNA, TCRdb's TRBD1 call cannot be checked. The CDR3 is made up of 14 amino acids. CDR1 and CDR2 from the germline V gene are SGHVS and FNYEAQ. The CDR3 here is CASSWTGATGELFF.

The V call is TRBV12-3 or TRBV12-4, the J call TRBJ2-1; TCRdb calls TRBD1, which cannot be checked without DNA. The CDR3 spans 12 residues. The CDR3 sequence is CASSTPGNEQFF.

This chain connects TRBV20-1 to TRBJ1-5. Per the germline V gene, CDR1 is DFQATT and CDR2 is SNEGSKA (reference sequence). The CDR3 contains 15 residues. Here the CDR3 reads CSARVREVGNQPQHF.

The chain carries TRBV4-3 and TRBJ2-1; the D call of TRBD1 rests on TCRdb alone, since no DNA is present to check it. Per germline, CDR1 LGHNA and CDR2 YSLEER. CDR3 length: 15 amino acids. The CDR3 sequence is CASSQWDTENNEQFF.

The V gene is TRBV5-1, the J gene TRBJ2-3. This CDR3 has 15 residues. CDR1 and CDR2 from the germline V gene are SGHRS and YFSETQ. The chain's CDR3 is CASSFGRTSTDTQYF.

The chain couples TRBV27 to TRBJ2-7; TCRdb outputs TRBD2, but without DNA this stays unchecked. The CDR3 runs to 15 residues. From germline, CDR1 is MNHEY and CDR2 SMNVEV (reference sequence). The CDR3 here is CASSLSSGLTYEQYF.

The chain has TRBV28 and TRBJ2-5. This CDR3 contains 15 residues. Germline V gene data show CDR1 as MDHEN and CDR2 as SYDVKM. The CDR3 sequence is CASSLSTVRIETQYF.

The chain has TRBV4-3 and TRBJ2-1; TCRdb returns TRBD2, unconfirmable since there is no DNA. This CDR3 contains 15 residues. Germline CDR1 and CDR2: LGHNA and YSLEER. The CDR3 spells CASSPGLAEYNEQFF.

The chain uses TRBV11-2 and TRBJ1-1. This CDR3 contains 12 residues. In germline, CDR1 is SGHAT, CDR2 FQNNGV. CDR3: CASSLTNTEAFF.

The V call is TRBV12-3 or TRBV12-4, the J call TRBJ2-5; lacking DNA, the TRBD2 call made by TCRdb goes unchecked. This CDR3 is 15 amino acids long. CDR3 sequence reads: CASSMGLAAQETQYF.